These T cell receptor beta chains were read from a single sample in a study of blood T cell repertoires in COVID-19. The protocol was immunoSEQ multiplex PCR, while the TCRdb copy is restricted to in-frame clones and leaves out a portion. The repertoire holds hundreds of thousands of clones, with 85% as singletons. The sample was PBMCs or T cells enriched from blood (not recorded which). These receptors originate from a woman in her 50s with acute COVID-19. Each CDR3 is given with its conserved first and last residue. D genes are given only for firm matches. A row's size may be missing; if present it is once, few, many or a size class.

len: 16; v_gene: TRBV7-2; abundance: .; d_gene: TRBD1; j_gene: TRBJ1-6; CDR3aa: CASSPGPQGFGPPLHF; CDR3nt: TGTGCCAGCAGCCCCGGACCACAGGGGTTTGGTCCACCCCTCCACTTT
len: 13; v_gene: TRBV5-4; abundance: .; d_gene: .; j_gene: TRBJ2-3; CDR3aa: CASSPLGADTQYF; CDR3nt: TGTGCCAGCAGCCCTCTCGGGGCAGATACGCAGTATTTT
len: 14; v_gene: TRBV13; abundance: .; d_gene: TRBD1; j_gene: TRBJ1-2; CDR3aa: CASTGQGASYGYTF; CDR3nt: TGTGCCAGCACCGGACAGGGGGCCAGCTATGGCTACACCTTC
len: 15; v_gene: TRBV25-1; abundance: .; d_gene: TRBD1; j_gene: TRBJ1-2; CDR3aa: CASSEVGTGGYGYTF; CDR3nt: TGTGCCAGCAGTGAAGTGGGGACAGGGGGATATGGCTACACCTTC
len: 12; v_gene: TRBV3-1/TRBV3-2; abundance: few; d_gene: TRBD1; j_gene: TRBJ1-1; CDR3aa: CASSETGYEAFF; CDR3nt: TGTGCCAGCAGCGAGACAGGGTATGAAGCTTTCTTT
len: 15; v_gene: TRBV7-2; abundance: .; d_gene: TRBD2; j_gene: TRBJ2-1; CDR3aa: CASSLGSGGWNEQFF; CDR3nt: TGTGCCAGCAGCTTAGGAAGCGGGGGGTGGAATGAGCAGTTCTTC
len: 14; v_gene: TRBV7-3; abundance: .; d_gene: .; j_gene: TRBJ1-1; CDR3aa: CASSPGGLNTEAFF; CDR3nt: TGTGCCAGCAGCCCCGGCGGCCTGAACACTGAAGCTTTCTTT
len: 16; v_gene: TRBV3-1/TRBV3-2; abundance: once; d_gene: TRBD1; j_gene: TRBJ1-2; CDR3aa: CASSPPAGQGSYGYTF; CDR3nt: TGTGCCAGCAGCCCGCCGGCGGGACAGGGCTCCTATGGCTACACCTTC
len: 13; v_gene: TRBV28; abundance: .; d_gene: .; j_gene: TRBJ1-5; CDR3aa: CASSSYSNQPQHF; CDR3nt: TGTGCCAGCAGTTCGTATAGCAATCAGCCCCAGCATTTT
len: 15; v_gene: TRBV7-2; abundance: .; d_gene: TRBD2; j_gene: TRBJ2-5; CDR3aa: CASSLAAGGAETQYF; CDR3nt: TGTGCCAGCAGCTTAGCAGCGGGGGGAGCAGAGACCCAGTACTTC
len: 13; v_gene: TRBV30; abundance: .; d_gene: TRBD1; j_gene: TRBJ1-2; CDR3aa: CAWRGTGEYGYTF; CDR3nt: TGTGCCTGGAGAGGAACAGGGGAGTATGGCTACACCTTC
len: 10; v_gene: TRBV20-1; abundance: .; d_gene: .; j_gene: TRBJ1-1; CDR3aa: CSALRTEAFF; CDR3nt: TGCAGTGCCCTAAGAACTGAAGCTTTCTTT
len: 16; v_gene: TRBV19; abundance: .; d_gene: .; j_gene: TRBJ1-2; CDR3aa: CASSKGRSFPNYGYTF; CDR3nt: TGTGCCAGTAGTAAGGGGAGGTCCTTTCCTAACTATGGCTACACCTTC
len: 16; v_gene: TRBV5-1; abundance: .; d_gene: .; j_gene: TRBJ1-3; CDR3aa: CASSLAGGRTGNTIYF; CDR3nt: TGCGCCAGCAGCTTGGCCGGTGGGAGGACTGGAAACACCATATATTTT
len: 16; v_gene: TRBV7-3; abundance: .; d_gene: .; j_gene: TRBJ1-1; CDR3aa: CASSPDIGRGNTEAFF; CDR3nt: TGTGCCAGCAGCCCCGATATAGGTCGGGGGAACACTGAAGCTTTCTTT
len: 16; v_gene: TRBV9; abundance: .; d_gene: .; j_gene: TRBJ1-2; CDR3aa: CASSVGSGMRNYGYTF; CDR3nt: TGTGCCAGCAGCGTCGGGTCAGGGATGAGAAACTATGGCTACACCTTC
len: 16; v_gene: TRBV15; abundance: .; d_gene: .; j_gene: TRBJ2-4; CDR3aa: CATSSPGQLAKNIQYF; CDR3nt: TGTGCCACCAGCAGTCCGGGACAACTAGCCAAAAACATTCAGTACTTC
len: 15; v_gene: TRBV7-3; abundance: once; d_gene: .; j_gene: TRBJ2-6; CDR3aa: CASSDMGAGANVLTF; CDR3nt: TGTGCCAGCAGCGACATGGGAGCTGGGGCCAACGTCCTGACTTTC
len: 16; v_gene: TRBV3-1/TRBV3-2; abundance: .; d_gene: .; j_gene: TRBJ1-6; CDR3aa: CASSPGGGPGNSPLHF; CDR3nt: TGTGCCAGCAGCCCCGGGGGGGGGCCCGGTAATTCACCCCTCCACTTT
len: 16; v_gene: TRBV19; abundance: .; d_gene: TRBD1; j_gene: TRBJ1-5; CDR3aa: CASSIRGTVSNQPQHF; CDR3nt: TGTGCCAGTAGCATCCGTGGGACAGTTAGCAATCAGCCCCAGCATTTT
len: 16; v_gene: TRBV27; abundance: .; d_gene: .; j_gene: TRBJ2-1; CDR3aa: CASSLSRAATYNEQFF; CDR3nt: TGTGCCAGCAGTTTATCGAGGGCCGCAACCTACAATGAGCAGTTCTTC
len: 14; v_gene: TRBV27; abundance: few; d_gene: .; j_gene: TRBJ1-1; CDR3aa: CASSLGTQVSEAFF; CDR3nt: TGTGCCAGCAGTTTAGGGACACAGGTATCAGAAGCTTTCTTT
len: 19; v_gene: TRBV3-1/TRBV3-2; abundance: .; d_gene: TRBD1; j_gene: TRBJ1-2; CDR3aa: CASSQENRGRLTMDYGYTF; CDR3nt: TGTGCCAGCAGCCAAGAGAACAGGGGGCGTCTAACTATGGACTATGGCTACACCTTC
len: 13; v_gene: TRBV18; abundance: .; d_gene: .; j_gene: TRBJ1-5; CDR3aa: CASTSMEDQPQHF; CDR3nt: TGTGCCAGCACCTCTATGGAGGATCAGCCCCAGCATTTT
len: 15; v_gene: TRBV6-5; abundance: .; d_gene: .; j_gene: TRBJ2-5; CDR3aa: CASSSPGGGGETQYF; CDR3nt: TGTGCCAGCAGTTCCCCTGGGGGAGGAGGGGAGACCCAGTACTTC
len: 14; v_gene: TRBV3-1/TRBV3-2; abundance: .; d_gene: TRBD2; j_gene: TRBJ2-1; CDR3aa: CASGPAGNPNEQFF; CDR3nt: TGTGCCAGCGGACCAGCGGGGAATCCCAATGAGCAGTTCTTC
len: 13; v_gene: TRBV12-3/TRBV12-4; abundance: .; d_gene: .; j_gene: TRBJ1-2; CDR3aa: CASSRQANYGYTF; CDR3nt: TGTGCCAGCAGCAGACAGGCTAACTATGGCTACACCTTC
len: 13; v_gene: TRBV19; abundance: .; d_gene: .; j_gene: TRBJ1-3; CDR3aa: CASRGSPGNTIYF; CDR3nt: TGTGCCAGTCGGGGGAGTCCTGGAAACACCATATATTTT
len: 14; v_gene: TRBV3-1/TRBV3-2; abundance: .; d_gene: .; j_gene: TRBJ2-7; CDR3aa: CASSQVSGFAEQYF; CDR3nt: TGTGCCAGCAGCCAAGTTTCAGGGTTCGCCGAGCAGTACTTC
len: 15; v_gene: TRBV2; abundance: .; d_gene: TRBD2; j_gene: TRBJ2-3; CDR3aa: CASIPGGVGSDTQYF; CDR3nt: TGTGCCAGCATTCCGGGGGGGGTGGGCTCAGATACGCAGTATTTT
len: 16; v_gene: TRBV6-4; abundance: .; d_gene: TRBD2; j_gene: TRBJ2-2; CDR3aa: CASSVLAGGTTGELFF; CDR3nt: TGTGCCAGCAGTGTACTAGCGGGGGGAACAACCGGGGAGCTGTTTTTT
len: 14; v_gene: TRBV5-1; abundance: .; d_gene: .; j_gene: TRBJ1-2; CDR3aa: CASSFLPGSEGYTF; CDR3nt: TGCGCCAGCAGCTTTCTACCGGGATCAGAGGGCTACACCTTC
len: 13; v_gene: TRBV27; abundance: .; d_gene: .; j_gene: TRBJ1-1; CDR3aa: CASSFRRVTEAFF; CDR3nt: TGTGCCAGCAGTTTCCGCCGGGTAACTGAAGCTTTCTTT
len: 18; v_gene: TRBV5-1; abundance: .; d_gene: TRBD1; j_gene: TRBJ1-4; CDR3aa: CASSLAPGQGASNEKLFF; CDR3nt: TGCGCCAGCAGCTTGGCTCCGGGACAGGGGGCTTCGAATGAAAAACTGTTTTTT
len: 14; v_gene: TRBV7-9; abundance: few; d_gene: TRBD1; j_gene: TRBJ1-2; CDR3aa: CASSLAGTVFGYTF; CDR3nt: TGTGCCAGCAGCTTAGCCGGGACAGTTTTTGGCTACACCTTC
len: 15; v_gene: TRBV5-4; abundance: .; d_gene: TRBD1; j_gene: TRBJ1-6; CDR3aa: CASSFRQGTNSPLHF; CDR3nt: TGTGCCAGCAGCTTCAGACAGGGGACTAATTCACCCCTCCACTTT
len: 15; v_gene: TRBV7-9; abundance: .; d_gene: .; j_gene: TRBJ1-6; CDR3aa: CASSLDRANNSPLHF; CDR3nt: TGTGCCAGCAGCTTAGACAGGGCGAATAATTCACCCCTCCACTTT
len: 16; v_gene: TRBV2; abundance: few; d_gene: TRBD1; j_gene: TRBJ2-6; CDR3aa: CASSRDRVAGANVLTF; CDR3nt: TGTGCCAGCAGCCGGGACAGGGTAGCTGGGGCCAACGTCCTGACTTTC
len: 16; v_gene: TRBV7-2; abundance: few; d_gene: .; j_gene: TRBJ1-3; CDR3aa: CASSLEGTTSGNTIYF; CDR3nt: TGTGCCAGCAGCTTAGAAGGGACAACCTCTGGAAACACCATATATTTT
len: 12; v_gene: TRBV29-1; abundance: .; d_gene: TRBD1; j_gene: TRBJ1-2; CDR3aa: CSVGSGGYGYTF; CDR3nt: TGCAGCGTTGGTTCAGGGGGCTATGGCTACACCTTC
len: 16; v_gene: TRBV30; abundance: .; d_gene: .; j_gene: TRBJ2-7; CDR3aa: CAWSTYLGVLPGEQYF; CDR3nt: TGTGCCTGGAGCACATATCTCGGGGTCCTTCCCGGCGAGCAGTACTTC
len: 15; v_gene: TRBV18; abundance: .; d_gene: TRBD1; j_gene: TRBJ1-4; CDR3aa: CASSPAGGPNEKLFF; CDR3nt: TGTGCCAGCTCACCCGCAGGGGGTCCAAATGAAAAACTGTTTTTT
len: 15; v_gene: TRBV7-6; abundance: few; d_gene: .; j_gene: TRBJ1-6; CDR3aa: CASSLEDSYNSPLHF; CDR3nt: TGTGCCAGCAGCTTAGAGGACAGTTATAATTCACCCCTCCACTTT
len: 13; v_gene: TRBV6-5; abundance: .; d_gene: .; j_gene: TRBJ1-1; CDR3aa: CASTPWSGAEAFF; CDR3nt: TGTGCCAGCACCCCCTGGAGCGGGGCTGAAGCTTTCTTT
len: 13; v_gene: TRBV30; abundance: once; d_gene: TRBD1; j_gene: TRBJ2-7; CDR3aa: CAWSVQGAYEQYF; CDR3nt: TGTGCCTGGAGTGTACAGGGGGCGTACGAGCAGTACTTC
len: 13; v_gene: TRBV7-3; abundance: .; d_gene: .; j_gene: TRBJ2-3; CDR3aa: CASSAKLPDTQYF; CDR3nt: TGTGCCAGCAGCGCCAAACTGCCGGATACGCAGTATTTT
len: 13; v_gene: TRBV19; abundance: few; d_gene: TRBD1; j_gene: TRBJ1-5; CDR3aa: CASSVTGVQPQHF; CDR3nt: TGTGCCAGTAGCGTAACAGGGGTACAGCCCCAGCATTTT
len: 13; v_gene: TRBV4-2; abundance: .; d_gene: .; j_gene: TRBJ1-3; CDR3aa: CASSTRRGNTIYF; CDR3nt: TGTGCCAGCAGCACTCGCAGGGGAAACACCATATATTTT